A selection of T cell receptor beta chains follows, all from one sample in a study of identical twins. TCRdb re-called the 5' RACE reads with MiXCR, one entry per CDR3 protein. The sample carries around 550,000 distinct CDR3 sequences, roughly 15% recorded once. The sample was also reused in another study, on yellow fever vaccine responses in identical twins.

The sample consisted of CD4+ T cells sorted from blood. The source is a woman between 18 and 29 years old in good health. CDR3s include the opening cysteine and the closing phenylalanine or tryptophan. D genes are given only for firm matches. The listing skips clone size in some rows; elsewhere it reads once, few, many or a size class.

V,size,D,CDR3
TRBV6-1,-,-,CASSDGRTISGYTF
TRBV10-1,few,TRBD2,CASSELGTSGLNYNEQFF
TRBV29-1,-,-,CSVEHNSYNEQFF
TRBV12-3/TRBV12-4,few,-,CASSFIAGELFF
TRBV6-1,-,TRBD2,CASRRGLAAETQYF
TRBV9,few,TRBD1,CASSVAQGASGELFF
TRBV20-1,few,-,CSARLQAGSNYGYTF
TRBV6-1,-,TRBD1,CASSEWGQANTEAFF
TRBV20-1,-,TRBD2,CSARGGRAGETQYF
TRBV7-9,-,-,CASSSGWGSVNEQFF
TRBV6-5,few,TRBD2,CASSPRLAVSYEQYF
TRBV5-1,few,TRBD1,CASAGQGAKNIQYF
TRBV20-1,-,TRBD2,CSPRGGSGGDF
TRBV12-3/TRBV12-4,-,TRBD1,CASSPEDRGRDEQYF
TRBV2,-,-,CASTPQRTPTAGELFF
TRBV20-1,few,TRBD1,CSARDEGQGKGNEQFF
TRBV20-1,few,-,CSARSGASYNEQFF
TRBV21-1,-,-,CASSSPQGGPETQYF
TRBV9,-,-,CASSVEVGGLNTGELFF
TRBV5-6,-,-,CASSLRDTYNQPQHF
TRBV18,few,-,CASSRQGGGEQFF
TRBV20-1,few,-,CSARIRDEQYF